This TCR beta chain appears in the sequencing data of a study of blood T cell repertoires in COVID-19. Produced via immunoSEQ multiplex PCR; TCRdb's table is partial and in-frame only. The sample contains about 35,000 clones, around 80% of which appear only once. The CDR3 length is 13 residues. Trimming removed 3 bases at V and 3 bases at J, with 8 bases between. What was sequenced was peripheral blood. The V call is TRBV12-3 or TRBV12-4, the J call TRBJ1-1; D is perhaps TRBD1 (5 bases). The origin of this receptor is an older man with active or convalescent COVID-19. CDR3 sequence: CASSFVRDTEAFF. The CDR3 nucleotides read TGTGCCAGCAGTTTTGTCAGGGACACTGAAGCTTTCTTT.